This T cell receptor (beta chain) was captured by sequencing in a study of beta chain features in type 1 diabetes. Across the whole study: Sorted cells from all samples, numbering about 98 million, were examined. The study, taken as a whole, reports: A definitive answer on HLA type influencing TCRB rearrangement was not reached here. In every one of the four CD4+ subsets, TCRB CDR3s were moderately but significantly shorter in Type 1 diabetes patients.

The CDR3 totals 15 residues. CDR1 is SGHTA, CDR2 FQGNSA, per germline. V lost 0 bases to trimming and J lost 4 bases; unmatched junction nucleotides: 2. Expressed TCRB transcripts were sequenced after all isolated RNA was converted to cDNA. Data came from immunoSEQ multiplex PCR; TCRdb stores just in-frame clones and leaves some out. Of about 650,000 clones in the sample, 9.5% to 15% are singletons; the top ten hold 0.09% to 0.15%. For this clone: Its antigen remains unknown. The identical CDR3 is also encoded by other nucleotide sequences in the sample.

Isolation of CD4+ naive, central memory, regulatory and stem cell-like memory cells was achieved by sorting via CD45RO/CCR7/CD25/CD127/CD95/CD27. Without exception, sorted populations had purity beyond 98%. This receptor was taken from a man aged 25 to 45 with type 1 diabetes. The chain couples TRBV7-2 to TRBJ2-7; 11 bases are a match to TRBD1. The sample consisted of naive CD4+ T cells from blood. CDR3 loop: CASSLAGTGGYEQYF. The CDR3, as DNA: TGTGCCAGCAGCTTAGCCGGGACAGGGGGTTACGAGCAGTACTTC.